A single sample gave rise to the 27 T cell receptor beta chains below, sequenced in a study of T cell repertoires in cytomegalovirus infection. No antigen has been assigned to these receptors. Each CDR3 protein is one row after TCRdb ran MiXCR on the reads. The data hold some 800,000 distinct CDR3 sequences, with roughly 29% observed a single time. This sample comprised cultured CD8+ T cells from PBMCs, obtained from culture after CMV antigen stimulation. The receptors were sampled from a human donor in good health (CMV status not recorded). Some clones in this sample may be carry-over from other donors' samples.

The sample holds a few counts of this clonotype. This chain links TRBV27 with TRBJ1-2; D not resolved. Germline V gene data show CDR1 as MNHEY and CDR2 as SMNVEV (reference sequence). V lost 8 bases and J lost 4, with 14 bases in between. There are 13 residues in the CDR3. CDR3 sequence: CASRPGVFYGYTF. In nucleotides, the CDR3 is TGTGCCAGCCGACCGGGAGTCTTCTATGGCTACACCTTC.

This clonotype has more than one count but fewer than ten. This sequence joins TRBV27 and TRBJ1-1; possibly TRBD1 for D (6 bases). V shed 6 bases and J shed 4 bases, with 12 bases lying between them. CDR1 is MNHEY, CDR2 SMNVEV, per germline (reference sequence). The CDR3 length is 13 residues. CDR3 amino acids: CASRSGRGTEAFF. Written as DNA, the CDR3 is TGTGCCAGCAGGTCCGGCAGGGGCACTGAAGCTTTCTTT.

There are a few counts of this clonotype. The chain combines TRBV6-1 with TRBJ2-3; D remains unclear. Trimming pared 2 bases from V and 6 bases from J, leaving 12 bases between. This CDR3 has 14 residues. Germline-derived CDR1 and CDR2 are MNHNS and SASEGT. The CDR3 DNA is TGTGCCAGCAGTGAAAGTGCCACACTGGATACGCAGTATTTT. Its protein is CASSESATLDTQYF.

This chain links TRBV5-6 with TRBJ1-2; D is unresolved. With 1 base removed from V and 8 bases from J, the gap between germline ends came to 9 bases. This CDR3 comprises 12 residues. Germline CDR1 is SGHDT and CDR2 is YYEEEE. The CDR3 region has the DNA TGTGCCAGCAGCTTGTACCTGATCGGCTACACCTTC. Protein product: CASSLYLIGYTF.

The chain joins TRBV9 to TRBJ1-1; no definite D call. This CDR3 has 14 amino acids. V was trimmed by 7 bases and J by 2 bases, leaving 15 bases between them. The germline V gene has CDR1 SGDLS and CDR2 YYNGEE. The CDR3 spells CASSTYPGNTEAFF. The CDR3, as DNA: TGTGCCAGCTCAACGTACCCAGGAAACACTGAAGCTTTCTTT.

This clonotype was counted ten times or more. V and J are TRBV7-6 and TRBJ1-1; unclear D gene. The CDR3 consists of 14 residues. Germline V gene data show CDR1 as SGHVS and CDR2 as FNYEAQ. Trimming pared 5 bases from V and 5 bases from J, leaving 15 bases between. The CDR3 DNA sequence: TGTGCCAGCAGCCCCGGCTCGGTATGGACTGAAGCTTTCTTT. Protein sequence: CASSPGSVWTEAFF.

This clonotype was found many times. The chain employs TRBV7-2 and TRBJ2-7; tentatively, D is TRBD2 (6 bases). The germline V and J ends were trimmed by 5 bases and 7 bases, with 15 bases remaining between them. The CDR3 contains 13 residues. The germline CDR1 and CDR2 sequences are SGHTA and FQGNSA. CDR3 region: CASSLGTPREQYF. DNA of the CDR3: TGTGCCAGCAGCCTCGGGACTCCGAGGGAGCAGTACTTC.

This clonotype has only a few counts. This chain links TRBV7-2 with TRBJ1-1; D gene unclear. There are 17 residues in the CDR3. Per germline, CDR1 SGHTA and CDR2 FQGNSA. Trimming removed 0 bases at V and 0 bases at J, with 14 bases between. For the CDR3, the DNA is TGTGCCAGCAGCTTAGCGATGGGGTTTGGAATGAACACTGAAGCTTTCTTT. Residues: CASSLAMGFGMNTEAFF.

This clonotype was seen more than once but under ten times. Mismatch with germline at one junction end may stem from a read error. This chain uses TRBV5-3 with TRBJ1-2; possible D gene TRBD1, 5 bases. TRBV5-3 is known as an ORF, though its function is uncertain. CDR3 length: 15 residues. CDR3 nucleotide sequence: TGTGCCAGCAGCTTGAGGAGGGAATCCCAGGGTGGCTACACCTTC. Its translation: CASSLRRESQGGYTF.

In this sample, this clonotype turned up a few times. The chain couples TRBV6-1 to TRBJ2-2; D gene ambiguous. Deletions cut 8 bases from V and 7 bases from J, with 8 bases between. The CDR3 is 11 residues long. Germline V gives CDR1 MNHNS, CDR2 SASEGT. This CDR3 is CASRFYGELFF. CDR3 nucleotides: TGTGCCAGCCGCTTTTACGGGGAGCTGTTTTTT.

V gene TRBV7-2 combines with J gene TRBJ2-1, with 12 bases lining up with TRBD2. The CDR3 consists of 17 residues. Germline V gene sequence: CDR1 SGHTA, CDR2 FQGNSA. Losses at the gene ends were 0 bases for V and 6 bases for J; bases not matched to a gene: 6. The DNA of the CDR3 is TGTGCCAGCAGCTTAGCCCCGACTAGCGGGGGCCCCAATGAGCAGTTCTTC. Translated: CASSLAPTSGGPNEQFF.

This clonotype came up once. CDR3 nucleotides: TGTGCCAGCAGTTACAAACCGGATATGTACGACTATGGCTACACCTTC. It specifies CASSYKPDMYDYGYTF. The rearrangement joins TRBV6-6 to TRBJ1-2; D remains unclear. Germline CDR1 and CDR2: MNHNY and SVGAGI (reference sequence). This CDR3 comprises 16 residues. V lost 2 bases and J lost 3, with 16 bases in between.

This sequence joins TRBV9 and TRBJ2-1; D not resolved. V dropped 0 bases and J dropped 3 bases, with 4 bases sitting between them. CDR3 length: 13 amino acids. Germline V gives CDR1 SGDLS, CDR2 YYNGEE. The CDR3 sequence is CASSVDYYNEQFF. As DNA, the CDR3 is TGTGCCAGCAGCGTAGACTACTACAATGAGCAGTTCTTC.

This clonotype was counted ten times or more. The CDR3 sequence is CASSFQTENYGYTF. CDR3 nucleotide sequence: TGTGCCAGCAGCTTCCAGACAGAAAACTATGGCTACACCTTC. The chain employs TRBV7-9 and TRBJ1-2; D possibly corresponds to TRBD1 (5 bases). The V gene's germline CDR1 is SEHNR and CDR2 FQNEAQ (reference sequence). There are 14 residues in the CDR3. The V end lost 3 bases, the J end lost 2 bases, and 10 bases lay between the germline ends.

This clonotype was seen more than once but under ten times. This rearrangement joins TRBV20-1 to TRBJ1-5; D remains unclear. V was clipped by 1 base and J by 3 bases, with 7 bases between them. The CDR3 has 13 amino acids. The germline gives CDR1 DFQATT, CDR2 SNEGSKA (reference sequence). This CDR3 reads CSARVRYNQPQHF. DNA for the CDR3: TGCAGTGCTAGAGTTAGGTACAATCAGCCCCAGCATTTT.

This chain connects TRBV7-9 to TRBJ2-4, with D maybe TRBD1 (6 bases). This CDR3 is 16 amino acids long. Germline V gene lookup returns CDR1 SEHNR and CDR2 FQNEAQ (reference sequence). V lost 5 bases and J 3 bases, leaving 17 bases between the germline ends. CDR3 sequence: CASSPPTGLDKNIQYF. In DNA form, the CDR3 reads TGTGCCAGCAGCCCACCGACAGGATTGGACAAAAACATTCAGTACTTC.

This clonotype was observed a few times. This chain connects TRBV4-1 to TRBJ1-1; no definite D call. V lost 2 bases and J 8 bases, leaving 9 bases between the germline ends. Germline V lookup: CDR1 MGHRA, CDR2 YSYEKL. This CDR3 region has 12 residues. CDR3 sequence (DNA): TGCGCCAGCAGCCAAAACGTCAGAGAAGCTTTCTTT. It codes for CASSQNVREAFF.

Ten or more counts support this clonotype. The chain combines TRBV7-8 with TRBJ2-1, with TRBD2 matching over 7 bases. CDR3 size: 15 residues. The trim removed 2 bases at V and 6 bases at J, leaving 7 bases unmatched. Per germline, CDR1 SGHVS and CDR2 FQNEAQ. The DNA for the CDR3 is TGTGCCAGCAGCTTATACGCGGGGGTGAGCAATGAGCAGTTCTTC. Its translation: CASSLYAGVSNEQFF.

This sequence joins TRBV6-8 and TRBJ2-1; D possibly corresponds to TRBD2 (6 bases). The CDR3 length is 12 residues. Germline CDR1 and CDR2: MNHGY and SAAAGT. The V gene lost 2 bases and the J gene lost 12 bases, with 11 bases spanning the gap. The CDR3 is CASSYPGTRQFF. CDR3 sequence (DNA): TGTGCCAGCAGTTACCCCGGGACTCGGCAGTTCTTC.

This clonotype was observed a few times. V gene TRBV7-9 combines with J gene TRBJ1-1; 10 bases fit TRBD1. The ends lost 2 bases at V and 4 bases at J; junction bases unmatched: 7. Germline loops: CDR1 SEHNR, CDR2 FQNEAQ (reference sequence). The CDR3 has 16 residues. The CDR3 is CASSLMTGGAGTEAFF. CDR3 DNA sequence: TGTGCCAGCAGCTTAATGACAGGGGGCGCGGGCACTGAAGCTTTCTTT.

This clonotype was counted ten times or more. The V call is TRBV7-9, the J call TRBJ2-4, with D possibly matching TRBD2 (6 bases). Germline V lookup: CDR1 SEHNR, CDR2 FQNEAQ (reference sequence). Trimming left V 5 bases short and J 0 bases short, with 11 bases between. CDR3 length: 15 amino acids. In nucleotides, the CDR3 is TGTGCCAGCAGCGGGACTGTCAAAGCCAAAAACATTCAGTACTTC. Translation gives CASSGTVKAKNIQYF.

The chain joins TRBV20-1 to TRBJ2-1, with 16 bases fitting TRBD2. CDR1 and CDR2 (germline): DFQATT, SNEGSKA (reference sequence). V lost 3 bases and J lost 4; bases outside the gene matches: 3. The CDR3 totals 16 residues. The CDR3 reads CSARAGLAGGYNEQFF. The CDR3 DNA is TGCAGTGCTAGGGCGGGACTAGCGGGGGGGTACAATGAGCAGTTCTTC.

This clonotype appeared a few times. J is TRBJ1-1 and V is TRBV11-2; possibly TRBD1 for D (6 bases). The CDR3 has 15 residues. The V and J ends lost 3 bases and 2 bases respectively, with 13 bases between them. Germline values: CDR1 SGHAT, CDR2 FQNNGV. Here the CDR3 reads CASSFYLDRNTEAFF. CDR3 nucleotides: TGTGCCAGCAGCTTCTATCTGGACAGAAACACTGAAGCTTTCTTT.

The chain joins TRBV27 to TRBJ2-7, with D perhaps matching TRBD1 (5 bases). Germline-derived CDR1 and CDR2 are MNHEY and SMNVEV (reference sequence). Trimming removed 6 bases from V and 4 bases from J, with 19 bases in between. The CDR3 totals 15 residues. CDR3 coding DNA: TGTGCCAGCAGCCCTTCCCCCGGACACAAGTACGAGCAGTACGTC. Translated: CASSPSPGHKYEQYV.

In its sample, this clonotype was seen many times. This chain links TRBV27 with TRBJ2-3; TRBD2 matches 8 bases. V trimming: 5 bases; J trimming: 2 bases; junction bases outside the gene matches: 9. From germline, CDR1 is MNHEY and CDR2 SMNVEV (reference sequence). The CDR3 sequence is 16 residues long. The CDR3 reads CASSPLPSGPTDTQYF. The CDR3 DNA reads as TGTGCCAGCAGTCCGCTGCCTAGCGGGCCCACAGATACGCAGTATTTT.

This clonotype occurred a few times. The chain employs TRBV27 and TRBJ1-2, with D possibly matching TRBD1 (6 bases). CDR1 is MNHEY and CDR2 is SMNVEV in the germline V gene (reference sequence). V was trimmed by 6 bases and J by 1 base, leaving 15 bases between them. The CDR3 spans 15 residues. The CDR3 sequence: CASRLQGPINYGYTF. The CDR3 nucleotides are TGTGCCAGCAGACTACAGGGACCCATTAACTATGGCTACACCTTC.

The chain joins TRBV7-6 to TRBJ2-5; possible D gene TRBD1, 5 bases. CDR1 SGHVS and CDR2 FNYEAQ come from the germline V gene. Trimming pared 2 bases from V and 5 bases from J, leaving 9 bases between. This CDR3 has 13 amino acids. The CDR3 sequence: CASSLSGPETQYF. CDR3 sequence (DNA): TGTGCCAGCAGCTTATCAGGGCCCGAGACCCAGTACTTC.